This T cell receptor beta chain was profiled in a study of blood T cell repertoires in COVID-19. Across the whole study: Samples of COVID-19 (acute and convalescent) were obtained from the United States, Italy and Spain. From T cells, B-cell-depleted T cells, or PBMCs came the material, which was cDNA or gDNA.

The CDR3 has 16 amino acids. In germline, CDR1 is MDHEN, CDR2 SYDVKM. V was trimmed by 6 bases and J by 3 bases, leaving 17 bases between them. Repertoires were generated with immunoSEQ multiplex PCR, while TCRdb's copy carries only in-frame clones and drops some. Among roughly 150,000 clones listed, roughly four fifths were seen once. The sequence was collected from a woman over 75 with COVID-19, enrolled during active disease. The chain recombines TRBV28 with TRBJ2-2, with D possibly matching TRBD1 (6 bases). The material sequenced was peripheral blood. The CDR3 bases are TGTGCCAGCAGCCTCGGGACAAACCAGCACACCGGGGAGCTGTTTTTT. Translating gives CASSLGTNQHTGELFF.